A selection of T cell receptor beta chains follows, all from one sample in a study of blood T cell repertoires in COVID-19. The protocol was immunoSEQ multiplex PCR, while the TCRdb copy is restricted to in-frame clones and leaves out a portion. The data contain just over 200,000 clones, about nine tenths of them singletons. Sequenced: peripheral blood. These receptors were taken from an elderly man with acute or convalescent COVID-19. CDR3s include the opening cysteine and the closing phenylalanine or tryptophan. A D gene is named only where the DNA matches it firmly. Where a row states a size, it is once, few, many or the class of an expanded clone; other rows omit it.

DNA: TGTGCTAGTGGAAGGTCGGGGAACACTGAAGCTTTCTTT; CDR3: CASGRSGNTEAFF; V: TRBV12-5; J: TRBJ1-1; D: .; size: .
DNA: TGCGCCAGCAGCTTGTACCGCCTAGCGGGAGACAATGAGCAGTTCTTC; CDR3: CASSLYRLAGDNEQFF; V: TRBV5-1; J: TRBJ2-1; D: TRBD2; size: once
DNA: TGTGCCAGCTCACCACCGGCCTTCGCGGGAGGGCTTAATGAGCAGTTCTTC; CDR3: CASSPPAFAGGLNEQFF; V: TRBV18; J: TRBJ2-1; D: TRBD2; size: .
DNA: TGTGCCAGCAGCGTATCGGCGGGAGTAATCACCGGGGAGCTGTTTTTT; CDR3: CASSVSAGVITGELFF; V: TRBV9; J: TRBJ2-2; D: TRBD2; size: once
DNA: TGTGCCATCAGTGAGCCGAGTAAGAGAACTAGCGGGAGAAATGAGCAGTTCTTC; CDR3: CAISEPSKRTSGRNEQFF; V: TRBV10-3; J: TRBJ2-1; D: TRBD2; size: once
DNA: TGTGCCAGCTCACCACGGTCACAGGGGGGGGTAACTGAAGCTTTCTTT; CDR3: CASSPRSQGGVTEAFF; V: TRBV18; J: TRBJ1-1; D: TRBD1; size: few
DNA: TGTGCCAGCAGTTCCGCCGGGACATCGTCCTACGAGCAGTACTTC; CDR3: CASSSAGTSSYEQYF; V: TRBV6-6; J: TRBJ2-7; D: .; size: .
DNA: TGTGCCAGCAGGGGGACAGGCCCAGAGACCCAGTACTTC; CDR3: CASRGTGPETQYF; V: TRBV12-3/TRBV12-4; J: TRBJ2-5; D: TRBD1; size: .
DNA: TGTGCCAGCAGTCAACAGGGGGAAGGTGAAAAACTGTTTTTT; CDR3: CASSQQGEGEKLFF; V: TRBV16; J: TRBJ1-4; D: TRBD1; size: .
DNA: TGTGCCAGCAGCCGCAGCGGGACCTTATACAATGAGCAGTTCTTC; CDR3: CASSRSGTLYNEQFF; V: TRBV5-4; J: TRBJ2-1; D: TRBD2; size: .
DNA: TGTGCCAGCAGTCCCGGCAGGGCTCTACTAAACACCATATATTTT; CDR3: CASSPGRALLNTIYF; V: TRBV6-5; J: TRBJ1-3; D: .; size: .
DNA: TGCAGTGCTAGTCTAAGAGTGGAGACCCAGTACTTC; CDR3: CSASLRVETQYF; V: TRBV20-1; J: TRBJ2-5; D: .; size: .
DNA: TGTGCCTGGAGGGAGACAGGGGGCAATGAGCAGTTCTTC; CDR3: CAWRETGGNEQFF; V: TRBV30; J: TRBJ2-1; D: TRBD1; size: .